What follows are 19 T cell receptor beta chains derived from one specimen sequenced in a study of breast tumors, draining lymph nodes, adjacent tissues. TCRdb reanalysed the multiplex PCR reads using MiXCR and keeps one entry per CDR3 protein. Here the sample spans over 200,000 distinct CDR3 sequences, about a third being singletons. Breast cancer patients provided tissue from their axillary draining lymph nodes. Sample: axillary lymph node tissue. Receptor source: a female donor with breast cancer. Some clones in this sample may be carry-over from other donors' samples.

The chain couples TRBV6-5 to TRBJ2-1; D not certain. From germline, CDR1 is MNHEY and CDR2 SVGAGI. V was trimmed by 6 bases and J by 0 bases, leaving 15 bases between them. CDR3 size: 16 residues. CDR3 sequence (DNA): TGTGCCAGCAGAGGCGCGTTAGCCAGCTCCTACAATGAGCAGTTCTTC. This sequence encodes CASRGALASSYNEQFF.

J is TRBJ2-5 and V is TRBV7-6, with 10 bases aligning to TRBD1. Per germline, CDR1 SGHVS and CDR2 FNYEAQ. With V trimmed by 6 bases and J by 2 bases, 6 bases remained unmatched. This CDR3 region has 15 residues. The CDR3 region has the DNA TGTGCCAGCAGTAGGGACAGGGGAAGACAAGAGACCCAGTACTTC. Protein sequence: CASSRDRGRQETQYF. Full variable domain (outside the CDR3, taken from reference TRBV7-6 and TRBJ2-5): GAGVSQSPRYKVTKRGQDVALRCDPISGHVSLYWYRQALGQGPEFLTYFNYEAQQDKSGLPNDRFSAERPEGSISTLTIQRTEQRDSAMYRCASSRDRGRQETQYFGPGTRLLVL.

The V and J genes are TRBV6-4 and TRBJ1-6; no clear D. Germline CDR1 MRHNA, CDR2 SNTAGT. The CDR3 spans 10 residues. The ends were cut back, 6 bases at V and 14 bases at J, with 8 bases in the middle. The CDR3 nucleotides read TGTGCCAGCAGACAAGGGACCCTCCACTTT. It specifies CASRQGTLHF.

Concerning this clonotype itself: An end of the junction does not agree with germline; a read error may underlie this. This chain uses TRBV24-1 with TRBJ1-6; tentatively, D is TRBD1 (5 bases). CDR3 length: 13 residues. CDR1 and CDR2 (germline): KGHDR, SFDVKD. The CDR3 protein is CPPGPGDNSPLHF. The CDR3 coding sequence is TGCCCACCGGGACCTGGGGATAATTCACCCCTCCACTTT.

This clonotype was counted ten times or more. This chain links TRBV2 with TRBJ2-3; D gene ambiguous. V was clipped by 2 bases and J by 2 bases, with 2 bases between them. CDR3 length equals 12 residues. Germline V lookup: CDR1 SNHLY, CDR2 FYNNEI. The CDR3 protein is CASSENTDTQYF. DNA for the CDR3: TGTGCCAGCAGTGAAAACACAGATACGCAGTATTTT.

The chain has TRBV25-1 and TRBJ2-2; the match to TRBD1 covers 9 bases. The V segment lost 6 bases and the J segment 6 bases; nucleotides outside the gene matches: 8. The germline CDR1 and CDR2 sequences are MGHDK and SYGVNS. The CDR3 has 15 amino acids. The CDR3 region has the DNA TGTGCCAGCAGCGCGGGACAGGGATCCGCCGGGGAGCTGTTTTTT. This gives the protein CASSAGQGSAGELFF.

This clonotype was observed many times. V usage is TRBV20-1 and J usage is TRBJ2-4; 7 positions agree with TRBD1. This CDR3 is built from 13 residues. The V gene end was trimmed by 6 bases and the J gene end by 0 bases; junction bases not matched to a gene: 2. In germline, CDR1 is DFQATT, CDR2 SNEGSKA (reference sequence). CDR3 loop: CSAGDRAKNIQYF. CDR3 nucleotides: TGCAGTGCGGGGGACAGAGCCAAAAACATTCAGTACTTC.

This clonotype has at least ten counts. The chain employs TRBV9 and TRBJ2-7; 7 positions agree with TRBD1. Germline V gives CDR1 SGDLS, CDR2 YYNGEE. V shed 0 bases and J 1 base; nucleotides not matched to a gene: 4. The CDR3 is made up of 15 amino acids. CDR3 residues: CASSVAPGGSYEQYF. DNA of the CDR3: TGTGCCAGCAGCGTAGCCCCAGGGGGATCCTACGAGCAGTACTTC.

This clonotype was seen many times. The junction differs from germline at one of its ends, possibly a read error. The chain recombines TRBV7-7 with TRBJ2-1; D not certain. CDR1 is SSHAT, CDR2 FNYEAQ, per germline (reference sequence). CDR3 size: 13 residues. The CDR3 reads CASSLELSWEQFF. CDR3 bases: TGTGCTAGCAGCTTAGAACTATCGTGGGAGCAGTTCTTC. Looking up the rest from reference TRBV7-7 and TRBJ2-1 gives the full variable domain: GAGVSQSPRYKVTKRGQDVTLRCDPISSHATLYWYQQALGQGPEFLTYFNYEAQPDKSGLPSDRFSAERPEGSISTLTIQRTEQRDSAMYRCASSLELSWEQFFGPGTRLTVL.

This clonotype was observed once. CDR3 nucleotide sequence: TGCAGTGCTAGAGATGTTGCGGGTGGGGAGACCCAGTACTTC. This gives the protein CSARDVAGGETQYF. The chain carries TRBV20-1 and TRBJ2-5; D may be TRBD2 (5 bases). The CDR3 totals 14 residues. CDR1 is DFQATT and CDR2 is SNEGSKA in the germline V gene (reference sequence). V lost 0 bases, J lost 5 bases, and 13 bases lay in between.

This clonotype came up a few times. This chain links TRBV20-1 with TRBJ2-4; 9 bases are shared with TRBD2. This CDR3 is 15 amino acids long. Germline V lookup: CDR1 DFQATT, CDR2 SNEGSKA (reference sequence). V gave up 1 base and J gave up 7 bases; unmatched junction bases: 8. CDR3 loop: CSARGAGGGNNIQYF. Here the CDR3 DNA reads TGCAGTGCTAGAGGTGCGGGAGGGGGCAATAACATTCAGTACTTC.

This rearrangement joins TRBV2 to TRBJ2-3; 10 positions agree with TRBD2. Trimming took 6 bases from V and 0 from J; bases not matched to a gene: 9. Germline V gene sequence: CDR1 SNHLY, CDR2 FYNNEI. This CDR3 region has 17 residues. The chain's CDR3 is CASRGTLAGVSTDTQYF. DNA for the CDR3: TGTGCCAGCAGAGGGACGCTAGCGGGAGTCAGCACAGATACGCAGTATTTT.

For this clonotype: With a much larger clone just one base away, this may be a read error. The V and J genes are TRBV6-2 or TRBV6-3 and TRBJ1-5; tentative D call: TRBD1 (6 bases). Trimming took 6 bases from V and 7 from J, leaving 19 bases between them. The V gene's germline CDR1 is MNHEY and CDR2 SVGEGT. The CDR3 runs to 15 residues. The CDR3 here is CASRSLRGAVQPQHF. CDR3 nucleotide sequence: TGTGCCAGCAGAAGCCTTCGGGGGGCTGTGCAGCCCCAGCATTTT.

This clonotype came up many times. J is TRBJ1-6 and V is TRBV18; D remains unclear. The CDR3 runs 14 residues. The germline V and J ends were trimmed by 2 bases and 13 bases, with 15 bases remaining between them. Per germline, CDR1 KGHSH and CDR2 LQKENI. This CDR3 is CASSPATDTKPLHF. DNA of the CDR3: TGTGCCAGCTCACCAGCCACGGATACTAAGCCCCTCCACTTT.

Details on this clonotype: This may be a read error, as it is one base from a much larger clone. The rearrangement uses TRBV14 and TRBJ2-1; D may be TRBD1 (6 bases). The CDR3 spans 14 residues. From germline, CDR1 is SGHDN and CDR2 FVKESK. The CDR3 reads CASSQLGARNEQSF. CDR3 DNA sequence: TGTGCCAGCAGCCAATTGGGGGCGAGGAATGAGCAGTCCTTC.

This clonotype was counted ten times or more. This chain links TRBV6-1 with TRBJ2-1; 9 bases agree with TRBD2. Germline assignment: CDR1 MNHNS and CDR2 SASEGT. The CDR3 totals 16 residues. Trimming cost V 2 bases and J 8 bases; bases outside gene matches: 10. CDR3 coding DNA: TGTGCCAGCAGTGAATGGGCTAGCGGGAATGTAGATGAGCAGTTCTTC. Encoded protein: CASSEWASGNVDEQFF.

Of note for this clonotype: This may stem from a read error, because a much larger clone lies one nucleotide away. The chain links TRBV6-2 or TRBV6-3 to TRBJ2-7, with 9 bases fitting TRBD1. Trimming at V came to 2 bases and at J to 8 bases, leaving 10 bases not matched to a gene. The germline gives CDR1 MNHEY, CDR2 SVGEGT. The CDR3 extends over 15 amino acids. In nucleotides, the CDR3 is TGTGCCAGCAGTTACGATGACAGGGGGAGGTACAAGCAGTACTTC. Translating gives CASSYDDRGRYKQYF.

This clonotype was picked up one time. The chain has TRBV7-6 and TRBJ2-7; 13 positions match TRBD2. V lost 5 bases to trimming and J lost 0 bases; unmatched junction nucleotides: 10. This CDR3 is built from 18 residues. The germline V gene has CDR1 SGHVS and CDR2 FNYEAQ. The CDR3: CASSPRLAGGPSSYEQYF. Here the CDR3 DNA reads TGTGCCAGCAGCCCCAGACTAGCGGGAGGCCCGAGCTCCTACGAGCAGTACTTC. The full variable domain, its missing parts supplied by reference TRBV7-6 and TRBJ2-7, is GAGVSQSPRYKVTKRGQDVALRCDPISGHVSLYWYRQALGQGPEFLTYFNYEAQQDKSGLPNDRFSAERPEGSISTLTIQRTEQRDSAMYRCASSPRLAGGPSSYEQYFGPGTRLTVT.

This clonotype appeared many times. The chain employs TRBV7-9 and TRBJ2-2, with TRBD1 as a possible D gene (5 bases). The length of the CDR3 is 14 residues. Germline V gene data show CDR1 as SEHNR and CDR2 as FQNEAQ (reference sequence). Trimming stripped 5 bases from V and 7 bases from J, with 14 bases between. The CDR3 region is CASSDNSRGGELFF. CDR3 bases: TGTGCCAGCAGCGACAACTCTAGGGGCGGGGAGCTGTTTTTT.